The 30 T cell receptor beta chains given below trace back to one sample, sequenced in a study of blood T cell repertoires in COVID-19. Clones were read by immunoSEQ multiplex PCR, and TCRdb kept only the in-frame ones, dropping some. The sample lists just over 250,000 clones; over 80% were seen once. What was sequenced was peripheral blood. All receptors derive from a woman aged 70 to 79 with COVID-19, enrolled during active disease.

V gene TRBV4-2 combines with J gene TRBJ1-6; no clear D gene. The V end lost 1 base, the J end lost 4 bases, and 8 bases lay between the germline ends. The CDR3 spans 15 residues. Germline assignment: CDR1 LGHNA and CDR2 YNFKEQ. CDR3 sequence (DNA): TGTGCCAGCAGCCAAGGGAGCTCTTATAATTCACCCCTCCACTTT. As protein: CASSQGSSYNSPLHF.

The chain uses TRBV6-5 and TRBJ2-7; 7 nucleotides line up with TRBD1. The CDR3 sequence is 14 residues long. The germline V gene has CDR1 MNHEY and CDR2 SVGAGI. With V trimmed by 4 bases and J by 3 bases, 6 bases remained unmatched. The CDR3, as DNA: TGTGCCAGCAGTTTACTTGACAGGGACTACGAGCAGTACTTC. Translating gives CASSLLDRDYEQYF.

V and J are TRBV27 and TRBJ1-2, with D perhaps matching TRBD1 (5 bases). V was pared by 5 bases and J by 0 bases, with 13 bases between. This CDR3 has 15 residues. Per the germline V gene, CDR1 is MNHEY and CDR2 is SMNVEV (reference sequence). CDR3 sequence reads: CASSPTGITNYGYTF. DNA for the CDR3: TGTGCCAGCAGTCCTACAGGTATTACTAACTATGGCTACACCTTC.

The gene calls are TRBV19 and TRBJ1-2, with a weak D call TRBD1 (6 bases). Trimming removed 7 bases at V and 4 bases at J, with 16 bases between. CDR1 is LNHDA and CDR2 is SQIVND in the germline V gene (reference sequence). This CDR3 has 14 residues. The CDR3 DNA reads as TGTGCCAGTAACTCCTTGGACAGTCCCTATGGCTACACCTTC. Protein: CASNSLDSPYGYTF.

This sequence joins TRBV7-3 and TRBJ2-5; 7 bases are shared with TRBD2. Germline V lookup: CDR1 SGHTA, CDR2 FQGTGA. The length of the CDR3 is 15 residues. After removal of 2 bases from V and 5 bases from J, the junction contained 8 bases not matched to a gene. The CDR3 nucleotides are TGTGCCAGCAGCTTAGTTGGCGGGAGAAGGGAGACCCAGTACTTC. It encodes CASSLVGGRRETQYF.

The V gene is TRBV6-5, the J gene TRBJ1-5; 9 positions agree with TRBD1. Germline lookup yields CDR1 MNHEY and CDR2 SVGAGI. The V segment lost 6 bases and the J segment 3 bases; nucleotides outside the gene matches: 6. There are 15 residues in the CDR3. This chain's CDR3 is CASRATGGFNQPQHF. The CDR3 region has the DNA TGTGCCAGCAGGGCTACAGGGGGCTTCAATCAGCCCCAGCATTTT.

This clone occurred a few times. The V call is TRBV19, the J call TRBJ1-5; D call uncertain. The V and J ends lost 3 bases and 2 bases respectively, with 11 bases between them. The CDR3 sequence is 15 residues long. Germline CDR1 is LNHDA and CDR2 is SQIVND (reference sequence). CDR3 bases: TGTGCCAGTAGTATTTCAGGAGGAGGCAATCAGCCCCAGCATTTT. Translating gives CASSISGGGNQPQHF. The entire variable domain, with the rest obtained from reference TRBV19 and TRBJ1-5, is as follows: DGGITQSPKYLFRKEGQNVTLSCEQNLNHDAMYWYRQDPGQGLRLIYYSQIVNDFQKGDIAEGYSVSREKKESFPLTVTSAQKNPTAFYLCASSISGGGNQPQHFGDGTRLSIL.

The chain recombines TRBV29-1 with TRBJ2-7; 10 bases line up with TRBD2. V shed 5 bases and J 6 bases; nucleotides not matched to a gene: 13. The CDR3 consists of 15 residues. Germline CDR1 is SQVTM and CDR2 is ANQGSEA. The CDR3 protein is CSVNEAGGPGGEQYF. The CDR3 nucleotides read TGCAGCGTTAACGAAGCGGGAGGGCCGGGAGGCGAGCAGTACTTC.

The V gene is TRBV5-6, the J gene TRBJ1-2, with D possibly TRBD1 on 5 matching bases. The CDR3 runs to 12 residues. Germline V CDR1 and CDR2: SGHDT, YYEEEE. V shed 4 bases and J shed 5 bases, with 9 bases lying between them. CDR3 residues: CASSPGHYGYTF. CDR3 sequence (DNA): TGTGCCAGCAGCCCAGGACATTATGGCTACACCTTC.

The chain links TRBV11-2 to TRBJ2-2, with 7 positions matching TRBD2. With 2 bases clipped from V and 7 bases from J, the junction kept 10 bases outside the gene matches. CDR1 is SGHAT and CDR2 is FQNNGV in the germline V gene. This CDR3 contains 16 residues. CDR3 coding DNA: TGTGCCAGCAGCTTACTCCGTTCGGGACTACTCGGGGAGCTGTTTTTT. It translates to CASSLLRSGLLGELFF.

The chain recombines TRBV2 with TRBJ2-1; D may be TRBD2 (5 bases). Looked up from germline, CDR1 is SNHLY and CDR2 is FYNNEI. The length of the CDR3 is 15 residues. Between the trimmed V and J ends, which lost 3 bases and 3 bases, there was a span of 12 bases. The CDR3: CASSDGRVSYNEQFF. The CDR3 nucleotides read TGTGCCAGCAGTGATGGGCGGGTCAGCTACAATGAGCAGTTCTTC. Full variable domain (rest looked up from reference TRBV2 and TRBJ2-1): EPEVTQTPSHQVTQMGQEVILRCVPISNHLYFYWYRQILGQKVEFLVSFYNNEISEKSEIFDDQFSVERPDGSNFTLKIRSTKLEDSAMYFCASSDGRVSYNEQFFGPGTRLTVL.

CDR3 sequence: CASSRGVAEINTGELFF. Written as DNA, the CDR3 is TGTGCCAGCAGCCGTGGAGTAGCGGAGATAAACACCGGGGAGCTGTTTTTT. The J gene is TRBJ2-2, the V gene TRBV7-2; possible D gene TRBD2, 6 bases. This CDR3 comprises 17 residues. In germline, CDR1 is SGHTA, CDR2 FQGNSA. V dropped 5 bases and J dropped 2 bases, with 18 bases sitting between them.

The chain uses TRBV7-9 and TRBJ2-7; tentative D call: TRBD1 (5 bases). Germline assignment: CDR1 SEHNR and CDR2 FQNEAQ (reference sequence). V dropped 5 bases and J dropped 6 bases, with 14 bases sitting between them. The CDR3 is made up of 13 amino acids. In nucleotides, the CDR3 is TGTGCCAGCAGCCCCAGGGTTGGTAGCGAGCAGTACTTC. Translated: CASSPRVGSEQYF.

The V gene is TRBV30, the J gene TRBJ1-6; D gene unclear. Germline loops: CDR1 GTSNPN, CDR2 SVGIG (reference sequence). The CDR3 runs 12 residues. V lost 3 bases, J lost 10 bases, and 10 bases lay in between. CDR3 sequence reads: CAWSPRESPLHF. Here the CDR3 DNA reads TGTGCCTGGAGCCCTAGGGAGTCACCCCTCCACTTT. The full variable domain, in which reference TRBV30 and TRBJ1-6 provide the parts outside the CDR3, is SQTIHQWPATLVQPVGSPLSLECTVEGTSNPNLYWYRQAAGRGLQLLFYSVGIGQISSEVPQNLSASRPQDRQFILSSKKLLLSDSGFYLCAWSPRESPLHFGNGTRLTVT.

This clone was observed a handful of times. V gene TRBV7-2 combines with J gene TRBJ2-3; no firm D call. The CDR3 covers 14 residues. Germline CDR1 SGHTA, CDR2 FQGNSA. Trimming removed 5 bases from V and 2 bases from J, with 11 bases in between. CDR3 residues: CASSLPSLTDTQYF. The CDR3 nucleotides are TGTGCCAGCAGCCTACCAAGCCTCACAGATACGCAGTATTTT.

The DNA for the CDR3 is TGCGCCAGCAGCCAAGATAATCTTAGCGGGAGGCTTACCGGGGAGCTGTTTTTT. Translating gives CASSQDNLSGRLTGELFF. The genes are TRBV4-3 and TRBJ2-2; 10 nucleotides match TRBD2. The V gene's germline CDR1 is LGHNA and CDR2 YSLEER. The length of the CDR3 is 18 residues. The V gene end was trimmed by 0 bases and the J gene end by 5 bases; junction bases not matched to a gene: 9.

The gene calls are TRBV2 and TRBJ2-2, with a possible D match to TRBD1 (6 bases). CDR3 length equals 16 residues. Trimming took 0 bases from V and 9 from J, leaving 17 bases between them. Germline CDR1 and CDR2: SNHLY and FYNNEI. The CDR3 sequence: CASSEALTGPKRELFF. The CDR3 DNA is TGTGCCAGCAGTGAAGCGCTTACAGGGCCGAAGCGGGAGCTGTTTTTT.

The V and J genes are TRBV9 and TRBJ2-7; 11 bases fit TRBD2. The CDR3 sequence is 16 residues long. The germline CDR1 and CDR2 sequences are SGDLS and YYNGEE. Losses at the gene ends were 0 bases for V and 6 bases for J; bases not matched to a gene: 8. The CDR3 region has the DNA TGTGCCAGCAGCGTAGAGGCTAGCGGGAGGTATGGCGAGCAGTACTTC. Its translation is CASSVEASGRYGEQYF. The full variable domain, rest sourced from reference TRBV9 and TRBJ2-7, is DSGVTQTPKHLITATGQRVTLRCSPRSGDLSVYWYQQSLDQGLQFLIQYYNGEERAKGNILERFSAQQFPDLHSELNLSSLELGDSALYFCASSVEASGRYGEQYFGPGTRLTVT.

CDR3 sequence reads: CASSSRPRAGGEKLFF. The DNA for the CDR3 is TGTGCCAGCAGCTCTCGCCCGCGCGCCGGGGGTGAAAAACTGTTTTTT. The chain uses TRBV12-1 and TRBJ1-4. TRBV12-1 is a pseudogene segment. This CDR3 comprises 16 residues.

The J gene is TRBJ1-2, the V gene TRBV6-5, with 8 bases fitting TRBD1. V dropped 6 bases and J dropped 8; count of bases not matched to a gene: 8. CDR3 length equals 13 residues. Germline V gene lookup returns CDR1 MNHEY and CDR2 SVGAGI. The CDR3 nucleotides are TGTGCCAGCAGATATACAGGGGGGGAAGGCTACACCTTC. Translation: CASRYTGGEGYTF.

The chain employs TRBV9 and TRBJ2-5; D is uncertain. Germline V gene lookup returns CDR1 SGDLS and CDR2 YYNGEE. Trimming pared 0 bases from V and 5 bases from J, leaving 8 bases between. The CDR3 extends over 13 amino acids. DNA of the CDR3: TGTGCCAGCAGCGTAGCCAGGCACGAGACCCAGTACTTC. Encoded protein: CASSVARHETQYF. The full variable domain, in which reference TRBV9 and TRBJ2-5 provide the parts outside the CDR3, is DSGVTQTPKHLITATGQRVTLRCSPRSGDLSVYWYQQSLDQGLQFLIQYYNGEERAKGNILERFSAQQFPDLHSELNLSSLELGDSALYFCASSVARHETQYFGPGTRLLVL.

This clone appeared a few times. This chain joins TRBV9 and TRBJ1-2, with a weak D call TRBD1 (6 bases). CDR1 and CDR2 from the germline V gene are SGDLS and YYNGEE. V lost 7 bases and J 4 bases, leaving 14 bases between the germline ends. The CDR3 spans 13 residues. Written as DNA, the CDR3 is TGTGCCAGCGGTCGGGGGGCAGGCTATGGCTACACCTTC. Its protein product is CASGRGAGYGYTF. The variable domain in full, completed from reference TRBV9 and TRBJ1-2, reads DSGVTQTPKHLITATGQRVTLRCSPRSGDLSVYWYQQSLDQGLQFLIQYYNGEERAKGNILERFSAQQFPDLHSELNLSSLELGDSALYFCASGRGAGYGYTFGSGTRLTVV.

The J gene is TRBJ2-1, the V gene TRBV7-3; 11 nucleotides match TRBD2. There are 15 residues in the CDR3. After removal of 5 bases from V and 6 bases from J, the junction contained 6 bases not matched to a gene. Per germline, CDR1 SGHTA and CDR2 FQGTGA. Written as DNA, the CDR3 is TGTGCCAGCAGCGAAACTAGCGGGAGTGGCAATGAGCAGTTCTTC. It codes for CASSETSGSGNEQFF.

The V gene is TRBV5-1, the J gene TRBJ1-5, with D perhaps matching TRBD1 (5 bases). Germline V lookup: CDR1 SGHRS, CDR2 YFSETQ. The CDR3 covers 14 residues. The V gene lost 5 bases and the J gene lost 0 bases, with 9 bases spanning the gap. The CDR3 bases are TGCGCCAGCAGACCTGGGGCTAGCAATCAGCCCCAGCATTTT. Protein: CASRPGASNQPQHF. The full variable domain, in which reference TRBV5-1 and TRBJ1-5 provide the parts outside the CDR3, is KAGVTQTPRYLIKTRGQQVTLSCSPISGHRSVSWYQQTPGQGLQFLFEYFSETQRNKGNFPGRFSGRQFSNSRSEMNVSTLELGDSALYLCASRPGASNQPQHFGDGTRLSIL.

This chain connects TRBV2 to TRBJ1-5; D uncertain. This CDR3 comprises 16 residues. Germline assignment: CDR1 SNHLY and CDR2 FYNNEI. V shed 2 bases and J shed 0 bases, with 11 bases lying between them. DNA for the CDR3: TGTGCCAGCAGTGAAACTTTAACAGCTAGCAATCAGCCCCAGCATTTT. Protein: CASSETLTASNQPQHF.

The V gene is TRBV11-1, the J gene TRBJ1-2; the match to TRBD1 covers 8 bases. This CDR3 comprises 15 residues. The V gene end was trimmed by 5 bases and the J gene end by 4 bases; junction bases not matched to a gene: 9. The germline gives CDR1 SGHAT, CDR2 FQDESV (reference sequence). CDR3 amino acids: CASSATGGTSYGYTF. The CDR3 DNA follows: TGTGCCAGCAGCGCCACAGGGGGGACGAGCTATGGCTACACCTTC.

CDR3 loop: CASSRDRDTDTQYF. In DNA, the CDR3 is TGTGCCAGCAGCCGGGACAGGGACACAGATACGCAGTATTTT. The chain combines TRBV6-4 with TRBJ2-3; 9 bases fit TRBD1. V lost 6 bases to trimming and J lost 2 bases; unmatched junction nucleotides: 3. Looked up from germline, CDR1 is MRHNA and CDR2 is SNTAGT. The CDR3 contains 14 residues.

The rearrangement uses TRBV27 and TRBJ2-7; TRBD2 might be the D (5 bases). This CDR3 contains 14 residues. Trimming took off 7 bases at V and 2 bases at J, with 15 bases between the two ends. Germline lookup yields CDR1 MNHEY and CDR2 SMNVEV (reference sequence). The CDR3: CASMVPGRAYEQYF. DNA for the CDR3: TGTGCCAGCATGGTCCCCGGGCGGGCCTACGAGCAGTACTTC.

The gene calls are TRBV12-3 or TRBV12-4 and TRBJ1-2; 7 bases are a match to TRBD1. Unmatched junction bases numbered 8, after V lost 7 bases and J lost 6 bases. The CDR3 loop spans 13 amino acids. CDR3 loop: CASTTGQVHGYTF. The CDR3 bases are TGTGCCAGCACCACCGGACAGGTGCATGGCTACACCTTC.

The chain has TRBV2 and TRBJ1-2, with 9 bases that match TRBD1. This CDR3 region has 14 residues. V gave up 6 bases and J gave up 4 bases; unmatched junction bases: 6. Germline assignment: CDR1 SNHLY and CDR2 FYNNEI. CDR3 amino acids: CASRAGTGFYGYTF. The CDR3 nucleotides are TGTGCCAGCAGAGCCGGGACAGGGTTCTATGGCTACACCTTC.